The 4 T cell receptor beta chains reported below all come from one sample, sequenced in a study of identifying expanded T cells in peripheral blood. Clones were sequenced by immunoSEQ multiplex PCR, and TCRdb holds only the in-frame ones, with some missing. This table has approximately 97,000 clones, 88% appearing once. Sequenced: blood. These receptors were collected from a person between 18 and 69 years old in good health.

The table lists this clone with a count of one. The chain uses TRBV18 and TRBJ2-7; D could derive from TRBD1 or TRBD2 (6 bases each). Trimming shortened V by 3 bases and J by 7 bases, and 19 bases separated the two germline ends. The germline gives CDR1 KGHSH, CDR2 LQKENI. This CDR3 has 15 amino acids. CDR3 sequence reads: CASSPPLGGAGEQYF. The CDR3, as DNA: TGTGCCAGCTCACCCCCTTTAGGGGGTGCGGGGGAGCAGTACTTC.

V and J are TRBV7-9 and TRBJ2-1, with 11 bases lining up with TRBD1. This CDR3 has 16 residues. J was trimmed by 5 bases and V by 5 bases; bases with no gene match: 8. The germline V gene encodes CDR1 SEHNR and CDR2 FQNEAQ (reference sequence). The CDR3 region has the DNA TGTGCCAGCAGCCCAGGGACAGGGGGTACAAACAATGAGCAGTTCTTC. Translating gives CASSPGTGGTNNEQFF. Full variable domain (remainder filled in from reference TRBV7-9 and TRBJ2-1): DTGVSQNPRHKITKRGQNVTFRCDPISEHNRLYWYRQTLGQGPEFLTYFQNEAQLEKSRLLSDRFSAERPKGSFSTLEIQRTEQGDSAMYLCASSPGTGGTNNEQFFGPGTRLTVL.

This sequence joins TRBV4-1 and TRBJ2-1; D might be TRBD1 (5 bases). The CDR3 sequence is 15 residues long. Germline assignment: CDR1 MGHRA and CDR2 YSYEKL. The ends were cut back, 4 bases at V and 1 base at J, with 11 bases in the middle. CDR3 sequence (DNA): TGCGCCAGCAGCCTCGAACAGGAATCCTACAATGAGCAGTTCTTC. Its protein product is CASSLEQESYNEQFF.

The chain uses TRBV7-9 and TRBJ2-5; D is tentatively TRBD1 or TRBD2 (5 bases each). The V end lost 2 bases, the J end lost 1 base, and 11 bases lay between the germline ends. Germline V gives CDR1 SEHNR, CDR2 FQNEAQ (reference sequence). The CDR3 totals 15 residues. CDR3 residues: CASSLRDAGQETQYF. The CDR3 DNA sequence: TGTGCCAGCAGCTTAAGGGACGCCGGCCAAGAGACCCAGTACTTC.